The clone carrying this T cell receptor beta chain has at least ten counts. Its antigen is as yet unknown. The study enrolled patients aged 18 to 65 with newly diagnosed hyperthyroidism of under 2 months' duration. Amplification yielded TCR beta CDR3 regions, with RNA transcripts as the source. Using the HTBI primer set, a first-round RT-PCR was run on the TCR CDR3. TCRdb reprocessed the multiplex PCR reads with MiXCR, giving one entry per CDR3 protein. The data contain 250,000 to 300,000 distinct CDR3 sequences, roughly 15% of them singletons. The sample comes from a study of T cells in Graves' hyperthyroidism and ophthalmopathy. At the level of the study: Specimen type is peripheral blood, collected at initial diagnosis prior to any treatment.

The V gene end was trimmed by 3 bases and the J gene end by 3 bases; junction bases not matched to a gene: 4. This CDR3 is built from 14 residues. Study results and limitations: Blood held most thyroid clonotypes expanded above 0.001 frequency.

The receptor comes from a woman between 40 and 55 years old with Graves' hyperthyroidism. This chain uses TRBV12-3 or TRBV12-4 with TRBJ1-2, with 7 bases lining up with TRBD1. Sequenced material: blood. The CDR3 region is CASSLQGGDYGYTF. The DNA of the CDR3 is TGTGCCAGCAGTTTGCAGGGGGGTGACTATGGCTACACCTTC.